The rows below give T cell receptor beta chains drawn from one sample of a study of early stage breast cancer tumors. TCRdb's copy holds only in-frame clones and misses some; the assay was immunoSEQ multiplex PCR. The table records about 19,000 clones, over 70% of them present only once. Material for sequencing was blood. These TCRs come from a person aged 70 to 80 with breast cancer. The CDR3 runs from the conserved cysteine through the conserved F or W. D genes are given only for firm matches. Rows may omit the clone size; those that give it use once, few, many or a size class.

TRBJ1-3 | TRBV10-3 | - | - | CAISEYTNSGNTIYF | TGTGCCATCAGTGAGTACACCAACTCTGGAAACACCATATATTTT
TRBJ1-2 | TRBV5-6 | - | - | CASSLGVQGLGYTF | TGTGCCAGCAGCTTGGGGGTCCAGGGATTGGGCTACACCTTC
TRBJ1-2 | TRBV15 | TRBD1 | once | CATSPDRLYGYTF | TGTGCCACTAGCCCGGACAGGCTCTATGGCTACACCTTC
TRBJ2-7 | TRBV5-1 | TRBD2 | - | CASSLELAGSYEQYF | TGCGCCAGCAGCTTGGAGCTAGCGGGTTCCTACGAGCAGTACTTC
TRBJ2-5 | TRBV5-4 | TRBD1 | - | CASSILTGVGETQYF | TGTGCCAGCAGTATCCTGACAGGGGTTGGGGAGACCCAGTACTTC
TRBJ1-1 | TRBV12-5 | - | - | CASGPRGTGSTEAFF | TGTGCTAGTGGTCCGAGGGGGACGGGCAGCACTGAAGCTTTCTTT
TRBJ2-7 | TRBV4-3 | - | - | CASSQWYEGKGSYEQYF | TGCGCCAGCAGCCAGTGGTATGAGGGTAAAGGCTCCTACGAGCAGTACTTC
TRBJ1-2 | TRBV7-2 | - | - | CASSIRQARGYTF | TGTGCCAGCAGCATCCGACAGGCTCGTGGCTACACCTTC
TRBJ2-5 | TRBV5-1 | - | - | CASSRTEKETQYF | TGCGCCAGCAGCCGGACAGAAAAAGAGACCCAGTACTTC
TRBJ2-3 | TRBV9 | - | - | CASSVVGGTDTQYF | TGTGCCAGCAGCGTAGTAGGGGGCACAGATACGCAGTATTTT
TRBJ1-1 | TRBV19 | - | - | CASSIAGTTEAFF | TGTGCCAGTAGTATTGCGGGTACCACTGAAGCTTTCTTT
TRBJ2-7 | TRBV5-1 | - | few | CASSLRGSYEQYF | TGCGCCAGCAGCCTCCGGGGGAGCTACGAGCAGTACTTC
TRBJ2-5 | TRBV5-8 | TRBD1 | - | CASSPRGPGAQYF | TGTGCCAGCAGCCCTAGGGGGCCAGGGGCCCAGTACTTC
TRBJ2-2 | TRBV7-3 | - | - | CASSRTGATNTGELFF | TGTGCCAGCAGCCGAACAGGTGCGACGAACACCGGGGAGCTGTTTTTT
TRBJ1-1 | TRBV19 | - | - | CASVNTGNTEAFF | TGTGCCAGCGTAAATACAGGGAACACTGAAGCTTTCTTT
TRBJ2-3 | TRBV5-1 | - | - | CASSLSSSTDTQYF | TGCGCCAGCAGCTTGAGCTCCAGCACAGATACGCAGTATTTT
TRBJ1-1 | TRBV6-1 | TRBD1 | - | CASSLRGRDTEAFF | TGTGCCAGCAGTTTGAGGGGGCGCGACACTGAAGCTTTCTTT
TRBJ1-1 | TRBV7-9 | - | few | CASSLIPGDEAFF | TGTGCCAGCAGCTTAATTCCGGGGGATGAAGCTTTCTTT
TRBJ2-7 | TRBV30 | TRBD1 | - | CAWNFGTGDYEQYF | TGTGCCTGGAATTTCGGGACAGGGGACTACGAGCAGTACTTC
TRBJ1-2 | TRBV5-1 | - | - | CASSLGQQGYTF | TGCGCCAGCAGCTTGGGACAGCAAGGCTACACCTTC
TRBJ1-6 | TRBV5-1 | - | - | CASTTELGSPLHF | TGCGCCAGCACGACAGAGCTTGGTTCACCCCTCCACTTT
TRBJ1-5 | TRBV5-8 | TRBD1 | - | CASSSWDRGGSQPQHF | TGTGCCAGCAGTTCCTGGGACAGGGGGGGATCTCAGCCCCAGCATTTT
TRBJ2-5 | TRBV4-3 | - | - | CASSQEVRDEQYF | TGCGCCAGCAGCCAAGAAGTGCGGGATGAGCAGTACTTC
TRBJ2-2 | TRBV18 | - | - | CASSSGALNTGELFF | TGTGCCAGCTCATCGGGTGCTTTGAACACCGGGGAGCTGTTTTTT